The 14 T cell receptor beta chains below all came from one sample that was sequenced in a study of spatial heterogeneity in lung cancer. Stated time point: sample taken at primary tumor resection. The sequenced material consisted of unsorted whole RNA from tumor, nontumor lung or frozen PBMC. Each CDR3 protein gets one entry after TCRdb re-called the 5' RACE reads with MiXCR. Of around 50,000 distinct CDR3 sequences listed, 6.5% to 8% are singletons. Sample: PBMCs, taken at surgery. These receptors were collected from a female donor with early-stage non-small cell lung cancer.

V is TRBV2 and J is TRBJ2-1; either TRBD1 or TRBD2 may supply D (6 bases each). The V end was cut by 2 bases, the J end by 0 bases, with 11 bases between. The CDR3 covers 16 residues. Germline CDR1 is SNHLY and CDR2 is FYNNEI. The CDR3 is CASSEWGASSYNEQFF. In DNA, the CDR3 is TGTGCCAGCAGTGAATGGGGGGCGAGCTCCTACAATGAGCAGTTCTTC.

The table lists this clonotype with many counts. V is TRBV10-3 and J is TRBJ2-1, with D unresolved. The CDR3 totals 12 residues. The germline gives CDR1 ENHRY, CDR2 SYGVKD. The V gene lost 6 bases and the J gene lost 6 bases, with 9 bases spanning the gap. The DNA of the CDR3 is TGTGCCATCAGCCCCGGGCGCAATGAGCAGTTCTTC. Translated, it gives CAISPGRNEQFF.

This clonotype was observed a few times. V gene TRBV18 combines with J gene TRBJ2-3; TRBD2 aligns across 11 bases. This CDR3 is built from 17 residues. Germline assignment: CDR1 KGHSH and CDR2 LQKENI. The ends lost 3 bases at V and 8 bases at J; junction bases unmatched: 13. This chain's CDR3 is CASSPQGTSGGVVTQYF. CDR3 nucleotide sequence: TGTGCCAGCTCACCGCAAGGTACTAGCGGGGGAGTGGTTACGCAGTATTTT.

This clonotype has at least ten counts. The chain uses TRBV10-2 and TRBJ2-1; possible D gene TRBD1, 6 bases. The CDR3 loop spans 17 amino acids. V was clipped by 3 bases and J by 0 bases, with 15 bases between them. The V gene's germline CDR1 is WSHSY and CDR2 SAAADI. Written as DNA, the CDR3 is TGCGCCAGCAGTGAACCTCGACAGGCAAGCTCCTACAATGAGCAGTTCTTC. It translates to CASSEPRQASSYNEQFF.

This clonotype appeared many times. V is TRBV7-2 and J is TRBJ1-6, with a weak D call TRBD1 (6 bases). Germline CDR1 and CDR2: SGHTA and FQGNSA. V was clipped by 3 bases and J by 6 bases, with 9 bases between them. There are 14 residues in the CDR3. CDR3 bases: TGTGCCAGCAGCTTCGGACAGTTTAATTCACCCCTCCACTTT. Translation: CASSFGQFNSPLHF.

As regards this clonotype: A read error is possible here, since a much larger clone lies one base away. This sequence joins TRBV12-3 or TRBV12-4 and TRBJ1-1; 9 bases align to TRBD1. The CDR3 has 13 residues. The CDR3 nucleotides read TGTACCAGCAGGGGACAGGGCCGCACTGAAGCTTTCTTT. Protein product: CTSRGQGRTEAFF.

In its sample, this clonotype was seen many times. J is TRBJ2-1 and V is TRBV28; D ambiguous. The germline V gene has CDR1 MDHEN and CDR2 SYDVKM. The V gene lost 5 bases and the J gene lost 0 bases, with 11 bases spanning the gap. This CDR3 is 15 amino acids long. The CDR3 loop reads CASSLTVSSYNEQFF. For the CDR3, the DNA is TGTGCCAGCAGTCTGACGGTTAGCTCCTACAATGAGCAGTTCTTC.

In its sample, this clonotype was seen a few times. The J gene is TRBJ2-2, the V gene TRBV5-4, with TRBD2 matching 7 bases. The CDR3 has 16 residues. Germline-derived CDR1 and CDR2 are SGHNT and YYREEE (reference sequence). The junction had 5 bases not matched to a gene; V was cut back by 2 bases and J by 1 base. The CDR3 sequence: CASSLKLARNTGELFF. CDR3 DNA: TGTGCCAGCAGCTTAAAACTAGCGCGGAACACCGGGGAGCTGTTTTTT.

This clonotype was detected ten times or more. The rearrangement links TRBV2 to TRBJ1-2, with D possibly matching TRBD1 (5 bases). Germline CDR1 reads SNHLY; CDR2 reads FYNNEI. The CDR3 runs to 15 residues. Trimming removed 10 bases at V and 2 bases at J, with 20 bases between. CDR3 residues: CATLGVGGRNYGYTF. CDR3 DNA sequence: TGTGCCACCCTAGGGGTCGGGGGTCGGAACTATGGCTACACCTTC. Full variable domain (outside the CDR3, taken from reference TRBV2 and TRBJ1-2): EPEVTQTPSHQVTQMGQEVILRCVPISNHLYFYWYRQILGQKVEFLVSFYNNEISEKSEIFDDQFSVERPDGSNFTLKIRSTKLEDSAMYFCATLGVGGRNYGYTFGSGTRLTVV.

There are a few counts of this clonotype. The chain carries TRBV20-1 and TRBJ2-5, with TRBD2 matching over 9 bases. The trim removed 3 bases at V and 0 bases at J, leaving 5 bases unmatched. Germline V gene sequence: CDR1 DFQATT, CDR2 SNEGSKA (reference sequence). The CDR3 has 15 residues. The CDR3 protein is CSARVAGGHQETQYF. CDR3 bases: TGCAGTGCTAGGGTGGCGGGGGGGCACCAAGAGACCCAGTACTTC.

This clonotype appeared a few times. The DNA for the CDR3 is TGCGCCAGCAAGGAGGGGGACCAAGAGACCCAGTACTTC. Residues: CASKEGDQETQYF. This chain links TRBV5-1 with TRBJ2-5; the D gene could be TRBD1 or TRBD2 (6 bases each). The CDR3 covers 13 residues. Germline CDR1 SGHRS, CDR2 YFSETQ. The V and J ends lost 6 bases and 0 bases respectively, with 9 bases between them.

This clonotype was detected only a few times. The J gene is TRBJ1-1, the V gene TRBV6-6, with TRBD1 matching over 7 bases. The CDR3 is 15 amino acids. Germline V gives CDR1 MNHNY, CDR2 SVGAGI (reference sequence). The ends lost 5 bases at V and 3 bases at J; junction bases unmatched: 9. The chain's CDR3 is CASSTYRGGDTEAFF. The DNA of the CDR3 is TGTGCCAGCAGTACCTACAGGGGCGGCGACACTGAAGCTTTCTTT.

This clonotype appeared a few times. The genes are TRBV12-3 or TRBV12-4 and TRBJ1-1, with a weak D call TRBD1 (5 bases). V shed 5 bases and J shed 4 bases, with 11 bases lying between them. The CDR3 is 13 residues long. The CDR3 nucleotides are TGTGCCAGCAGTCCCAGGGTATCCACTGAAGCTTTCTTT. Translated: CASSPRVSTEAFF.

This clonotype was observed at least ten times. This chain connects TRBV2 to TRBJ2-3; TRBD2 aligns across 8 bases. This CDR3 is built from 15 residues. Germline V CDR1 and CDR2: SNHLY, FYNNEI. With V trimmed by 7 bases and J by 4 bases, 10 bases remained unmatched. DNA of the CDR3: TGTGCCAGCATTTCCGGGACTAGTAAGGCAGATACGCAGTATTTT. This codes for CASISGTSKADTQYF.